This TCR beta chain was found in a study of T cells in Graves' hyperthyroidism and ophthalmopathy. Across the study: Before treatment of any kind, peripheral blood was taken at initial diagnosis.

TCR beta CDR3 regions were amplified from RNA. The HTBI primer set served for first-round RT-PCR of the TCR CDR3. TCRdb redid the calling of the multiplex PCR reads with MiXCR, one entry per CDR3 protein. The data hold about 270,000 distinct CDR3 sequences, with about 20% observed a single time. Under 3 months was the duration of disease in ophthalmopathy patients, who also had a Clinical Activity Score of at least 3 and a NOSPECS grade of at least 4. For this clonotype: Its cognate antigen is unknown.

Study conclusions and caveats: The blood repertoire included most of the expanded thyroid clonotypes above 0.001.

This TCR was sampled from a man aged 25-45 years with Graves' ophthalmopathy. The sample was blood.

This CDR3 is CASSKRTLTGIYGYTF. The CDR3 bases are TGTGCCAGCAGTAAAAGGACCCTAACAGGGATCTATGGCTACACCTTC. The genes are TRBV6-1 and TRBJ1-2; tentatively, D is TRBD1 (6 bases). The CDR3 sequence is 16 residues long. Trimming cost V 5 bases and J 4 bases, with 20 bases left between them. Germline CDR1 and CDR2: MNHNS and SASEGT.